Shown below are 18 T cell receptor beta chains from a single sample sequenced in a study of control samples from healthy donors and cancer patients. Assay: immunoSEQ multiplex PCR; the TCRdb copy retains only in-frame clones and omits some. The sample contains over 200,000 clones, approximately 80% of which appear only once. Sample: PBMCs. Receptor source: a woman aged 55 to 70 with lung cancer.

J is TRBJ2-5 and V is TRBV28, with 7 bases lining up with TRBD1. The CDR3 has 13 amino acids. Germline V gene lookup returns CDR1 MDHEN and CDR2 SYDVKM. V shed 5 bases, J shed 7 bases, and the junction held 7 bases outside the gene matches. CDR3 residues: CASSPGQVGTQYF. The DNA for the CDR3 is TGTGCCAGCAGTCCCGGACAGGTGGGGACCCAGTACTTC.

V and J are TRBV3-1 (or the pseudogene TRBV3-2) and TRBJ2-5; a weak D match, TRBD2 (5 bases). The length of the CDR3 is 12 residues. Germline CDR1 is LGHDT and CDR2 is YNNKEL (reference sequence). Trimming left V 6 bases short and J 5 bases short, with 10 bases between. The CDR3 DNA reads as TGTGCCAGCAGTTCGAGAGGGGAGACCCAGTACTTC. Amino acid sequence: CASSSRGETQYF.

V and J are TRBV5-1 and TRBJ2-5, with a possible D match to TRBD2 (5 bases). This CDR3 is 15 amino acids long. Germline V gene sequence: CDR1 SGHRS, CDR2 YFSETQ. Trimming took off 0 bases at V and 5 bases at J, with 14 bases between the two ends. DNA of the CDR3: TGCGCCAGCAGCTTGGACGGACTTAGGCGGGAGACCCAGTACTTC. Residues: CASSLDGLRRETQYF.

This clone was found a few times. The chain links TRBV29-1 to TRBJ1-1; TRBD1 might be the D (5 bases). From germline, CDR1 is SQVTM and CDR2 ANQGSEA. The V gene lost 4 bases and the J gene lost 2 bases, with 11 bases spanning the gap. This CDR3 is 13 amino acids long. Written as DNA, the CDR3 is TGCAGCGTTGCCCCGGGGCCAAACACTGAAGCTTTCTTT. Residues: CSVAPGPNTEAFF.

This sequence joins TRBV7-5 and TRBJ2-6; the DNA was not used to check the table's D call, TRBD2. TRBV7-5 is recorded as a pseudogene. The CDR3 has 17 residues. CDR3 in amino acids: CARSLRSGGTRLNVLTF. The CDR3, as DNA: TGTGCCAGAAGCTTACGGTCGGGAGGGACAAGGCTCAACGTCCTGACTTTC.

This chain links TRBV5-1 with TRBJ1-1; D call uncertain. The CDR3 is 14 amino acids. V lost 0 bases to trimming and J lost 6 bases, with 12 bases between them. Germline V gives CDR1 SGHRS, CDR2 YFSETQ. The CDR3, as DNA: TGCGCCAGCAGCTTGGTAACTTCCAACGCTGAAGCTTTCTTT. As protein: CASSLVTSNAEAFF.

This chain joins TRBV18 and TRBJ1-6; no clear D. In germline, CDR1 is KGHSH, CDR2 LQKENI. Between the trimmed V and J ends, which lost 1 base and 7 bases, there was a span of 11 bases. This CDR3 comprises 15 residues. CDR3 in DNA: TGTGCCAGCTCACCACGATGGGAGATGAATTCACCCCTCCACTTT. As protein: CASSPRWEMNSPLHF.

This clone has a handful of counts. The chain joins TRBV5-1 to TRBJ1-1; no clear D. The CDR3 extends over 14 amino acids. Germline V lookup: CDR1 SGHRS, CDR2 YFSETQ. V was shortened by 3 bases and J by 5 bases, with 14 bases between the two germline ends. The CDR3 loop reads CASSSWTPKTEAFF. The CDR3 bases are TGCGCCAGCAGCTCCTGGACCCCGAAGACTGAAGCTTTCTTT.

The chain uses TRBV6-5 and TRBJ2-1; 14 nucleotides agree with TRBD2. Germline lookup yields CDR1 MNHEY and CDR2 SVGAGI. Germline trimming cut 6 bases from V and 8 bases from J; bases unmatched to any gene: 6. CDR3 length equals 15 residues. CDR3 region: CASRSGLAGVYEQFF. The DNA for the CDR3 is TGTGCCAGCAGATCGGGACTAGCGGGAGTTTATGAGCAGTTCTTC.

V gene TRBV28 combines with J gene TRBJ2-3, with D possibly being TRBD1 (5 bases). CDR1 and CDR2 from the germline V gene are MDHEN and SYDVKM. V was clipped by 1 base and J by 2 bases, with 16 bases between them. The CDR3 totals 17 residues. CDR3 loop: CASSLSYPGLNTDTQYF. Written as DNA, the CDR3 is TGTGCCAGCAGTTTATCCTACCCAGGGTTAAACACAGATACGCAGTATTTT.

The chain couples TRBV5-1 to TRBJ2-3; 9 bases are shared with TRBD2. The CDR3 is 15 residues long. The germline CDR1 and CDR2 sequences are SGHRS and YFSETQ. V lost 0 bases and J lost 2; bases outside the gene matches: 1. The CDR3, as DNA: TGCGCCAGCAGCTTGGGCGGGGGGGCCACAGATACGCAGTATTTT. This translates into CASSLGGGATDTQYF.

J is TRBJ2-7 and V is TRBV5-5; 7 positions match TRBD2. CDR1 and CDR2 from the germline V gene are SGHKS and YYEKEE (reference sequence). With 4 bases clipped from V and 3 bases from J, the junction kept 7 bases outside the gene matches. This CDR3 comprises 14 residues. CDR3 nucleotide sequence: TGTGCCAGCAGCCCGGGGGGTTTAGGCTACGAGCAGTACTTC. Residues: CASSPGGLGYEQYF.

Concerning this clone itself: This CDR3 is also generated by other DNA sequences in the sample. V usage is TRBV5-1 and J usage is TRBJ1-2; D is unclear. CDR1 and CDR2 from the germline V gene are SGHRS and YFSETQ. The CDR3 sequence is 14 residues long. Trimming pared 0 bases from V and 0 bases from J, leaving 6 bases between. This CDR3 reads CASSLDGTNYGYTF. The CDR3 coding sequence is TGCGCCAGCAGCTTGGATGGGACTAACTATGGCTACACCTTC.

V is TRBV4-1 and J is TRBJ2-5; 8 positions match TRBD1. Trimming took 6 bases from V and 4 from J; bases not matched to a gene: 7. The CDR3 has 14 amino acids. Germline V gene data show CDR1 as MGHRA and CDR2 as YSYEKL. The CDR3 sequence: CASRRTGFGETQYF. The CDR3 coding sequence is TGCGCCAGCAGAAGGACAGGGTTTGGAGAGACCCAGTACTTC.

J is TRBJ1-6 and V is TRBV4-2, with 9 bases identical to TRBD1. The CDR3 sequence is 16 residues long. The germline V gene encodes CDR1 LGHNA and CDR2 YNFKEQ. The V segment lost 1 base and the J segment 10 bases; nucleotides outside the gene matches: 8. This chain's CDR3 is CASSQATGGAGSPLHF. The CDR3 coding sequence is TGTGCCAGCAGCCAAGCCACAGGGGGCGCGGGATCACCCCTCCACTTT.

The chain recombines TRBV30 with TRBJ2-4; TRBD2 agrees at 12 bases. Germline loops: CDR1 GTSNPN, CDR2 SVGIG (reference sequence). This CDR3 contains 20 residues. V trimming: 2 bases; J trimming: 5 bases; junction bases outside the gene matches: 19. The CDR3 here is CAWSPPTSGGIQPGENIQYF. The DNA of the CDR3 is TGTGCCTGGAGTCCCCCGACTAGCGGGGGCATCCAGCCAGGGGAAAACATTCAGTACTTC.

V and J are TRBV6-5 and TRBJ2-2; 7 bases are a match to TRBD1. CDR1 and CDR2 from the germline V gene are MNHEY and SVGAGI. The junction had 12 bases not matched to a gene; V was cut back by 7 bases and J by 7 bases. The length of the CDR3 is 15 residues. CDR3 residues: CASIKNVQGVGELFF. CDR3 DNA sequence: TGTGCCAGCATCAAAAATGTCCAGGGGGTCGGGGAGCTGTTTTTT.

The chain couples TRBV28 to TRBJ1-5; D unclear. The CDR3 has 12 amino acids. V was cut by 6 bases and J by 9 bases, with 12 bases left in between. CDR1 is MDHEN, CDR2 SYDVKM, per germline. The DNA for the CDR3 is TGTGCCAGCAGCCAGGCCCAACGGCCCCAGCATTTT. Protein sequence: CASSQAQRPQHF.